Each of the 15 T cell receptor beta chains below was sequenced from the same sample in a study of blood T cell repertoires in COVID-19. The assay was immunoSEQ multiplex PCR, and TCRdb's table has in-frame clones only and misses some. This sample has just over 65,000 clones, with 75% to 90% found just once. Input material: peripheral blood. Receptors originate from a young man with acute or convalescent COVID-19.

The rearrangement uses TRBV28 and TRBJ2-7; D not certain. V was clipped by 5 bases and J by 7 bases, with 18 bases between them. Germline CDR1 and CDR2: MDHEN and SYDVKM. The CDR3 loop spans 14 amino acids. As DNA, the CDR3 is TGTGCCAGCAGTCCCCGACTGGCGCGTATGGAGCAGTACTTC. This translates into CASSPRLARMEQYF.

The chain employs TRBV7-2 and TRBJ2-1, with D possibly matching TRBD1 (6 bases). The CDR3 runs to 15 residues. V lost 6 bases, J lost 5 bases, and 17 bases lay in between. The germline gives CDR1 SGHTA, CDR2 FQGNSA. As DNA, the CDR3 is TGTGCCAGCAGTCCTCAGGGGTCTATCAACAATGAGCAGTTCTTC. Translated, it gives CASSPQGSINNEQFF. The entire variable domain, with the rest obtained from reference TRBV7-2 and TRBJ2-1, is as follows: GAGVSQSPSNKVTEKGKDVELRCDPISGHTALYWYRQSLGQGLEFLIYFQGNSAPDKSGLPSDRFSAERTGGSVSTLTIQRTQQEDSAVYLCASSPQGSINNEQFFGPGTRLTVL.

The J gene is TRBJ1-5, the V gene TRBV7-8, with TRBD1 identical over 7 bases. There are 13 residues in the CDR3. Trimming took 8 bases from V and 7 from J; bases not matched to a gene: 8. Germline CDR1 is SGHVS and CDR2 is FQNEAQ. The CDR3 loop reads CASGRDREQPQHF. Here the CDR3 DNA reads TGTGCCAGCGGCCGGGACAGAGAACAGCCCCAGCATTTT.

The CDR3 region has the DNA TGTGCCAGCAGTTCAAGCGCTGTCGTTACAGATACGCAGTATTTT. Translation: CASSSSAVVTDTQYF. The gene calls are TRBV28 and TRBJ2-3; no reliable D call. There are 15 residues in the CDR3. The germline V gene has CDR1 MDHEN and CDR2 SYDVKM. Deletions cut 4 bases from V and 3 bases from J, with 14 bases between.

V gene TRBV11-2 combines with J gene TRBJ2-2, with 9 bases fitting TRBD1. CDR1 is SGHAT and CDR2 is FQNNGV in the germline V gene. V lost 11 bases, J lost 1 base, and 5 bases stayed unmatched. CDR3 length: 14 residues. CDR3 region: CAVTGGWNTGELFF. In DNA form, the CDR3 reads TGTGCCGTGACAGGGGGGTGGAACACCGGGGAGCTGTTTTTT. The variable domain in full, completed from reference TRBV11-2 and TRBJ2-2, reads EAGVAQSPRYKIIEKRQSVAFWCNPISGHATLYWYQQILGQGPKLLIQFQNNGVVDDSQLPKDRFSAERLKGVDSTLKIQPAKLEDSAVYLCAVTGGWNTGELFFGEGSRLTVL.

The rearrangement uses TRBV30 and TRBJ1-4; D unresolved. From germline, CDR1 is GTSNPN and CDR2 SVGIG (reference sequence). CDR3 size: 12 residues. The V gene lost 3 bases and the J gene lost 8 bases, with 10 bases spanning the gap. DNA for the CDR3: TGTGCCTGGAGGGACTTCGGGGAAAAACTGTTTTTT. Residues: CAWRDFGEKLFF. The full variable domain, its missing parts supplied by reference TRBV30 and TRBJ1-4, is SQTIHQWPATLVQPVGSPLSLECTVEGTSNPNLYWYRQAAGRGLQLLFYSVGIGQISSEVPQNLSASRPQDRQFILSSKKLLLSDSGFYLCAWRDFGEKLFFGSGTQLSVL.

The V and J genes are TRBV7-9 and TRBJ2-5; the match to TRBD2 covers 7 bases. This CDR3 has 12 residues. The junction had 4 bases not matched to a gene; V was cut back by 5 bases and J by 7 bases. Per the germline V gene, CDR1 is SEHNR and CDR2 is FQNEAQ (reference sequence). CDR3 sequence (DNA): TGTGCCAGCAGCCCGTCTAGCGGGACCCAGTACTTC. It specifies CASSPSSGTQYF.

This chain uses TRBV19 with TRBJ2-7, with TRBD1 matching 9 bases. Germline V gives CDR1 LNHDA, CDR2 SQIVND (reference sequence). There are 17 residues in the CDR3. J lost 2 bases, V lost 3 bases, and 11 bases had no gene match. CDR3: CASSMRMRTGVPYEQYF. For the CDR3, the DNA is TGTGCCAGTAGTATGAGGATGCGGACAGGGGTCCCCTACGAGCAGTACTTC.

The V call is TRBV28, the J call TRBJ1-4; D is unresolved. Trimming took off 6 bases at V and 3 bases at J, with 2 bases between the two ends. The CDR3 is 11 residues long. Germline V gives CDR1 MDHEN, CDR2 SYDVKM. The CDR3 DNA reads TGTGCCAGCAGCGCTAATGAAAAACTGTTTTTT. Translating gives CASSANEKLFF.

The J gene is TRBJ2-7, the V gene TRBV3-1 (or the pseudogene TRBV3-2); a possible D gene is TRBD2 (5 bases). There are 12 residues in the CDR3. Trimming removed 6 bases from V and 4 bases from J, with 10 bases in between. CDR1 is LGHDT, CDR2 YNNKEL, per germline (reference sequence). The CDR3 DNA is TGTGCCAGCAGAACACTAGTTTACGAGCAGTACTTC. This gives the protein CASRTLVYEQYF.

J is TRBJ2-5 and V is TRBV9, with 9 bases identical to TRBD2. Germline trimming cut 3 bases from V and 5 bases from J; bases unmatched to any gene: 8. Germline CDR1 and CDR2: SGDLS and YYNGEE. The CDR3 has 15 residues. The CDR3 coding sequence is TGTGCCAGCAGCGCCAGTAGCGGGAGCTTGGAGACCCAGTACTTC. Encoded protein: CASSASSGSLETQYF.

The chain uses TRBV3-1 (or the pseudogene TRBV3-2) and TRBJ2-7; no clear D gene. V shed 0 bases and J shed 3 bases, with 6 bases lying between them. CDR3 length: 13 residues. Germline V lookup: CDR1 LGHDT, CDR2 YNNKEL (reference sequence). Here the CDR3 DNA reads TGTGCCAGCAGCCAAGAAAGAGGCTACGAGCAGTACTTC. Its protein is CASSQERGYEQYF.

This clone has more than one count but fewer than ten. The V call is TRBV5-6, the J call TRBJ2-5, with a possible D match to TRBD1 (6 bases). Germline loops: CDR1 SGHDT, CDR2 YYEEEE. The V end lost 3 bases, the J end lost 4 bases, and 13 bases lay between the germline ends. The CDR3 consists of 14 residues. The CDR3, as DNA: TGTGCCAGCAGCTCAACAGGGTTCGGAGAGACCCAGTACTTC. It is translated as CASSSTGFGETQYF.

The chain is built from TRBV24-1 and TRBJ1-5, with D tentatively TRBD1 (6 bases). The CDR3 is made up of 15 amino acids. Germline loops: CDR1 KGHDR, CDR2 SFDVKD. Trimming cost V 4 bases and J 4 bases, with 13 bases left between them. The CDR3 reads CATSDSSTGNQPQHF. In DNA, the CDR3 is TGTGCCACCAGTGACTCCTCGACAGGTAATCAGCCCCAGCATTTT.

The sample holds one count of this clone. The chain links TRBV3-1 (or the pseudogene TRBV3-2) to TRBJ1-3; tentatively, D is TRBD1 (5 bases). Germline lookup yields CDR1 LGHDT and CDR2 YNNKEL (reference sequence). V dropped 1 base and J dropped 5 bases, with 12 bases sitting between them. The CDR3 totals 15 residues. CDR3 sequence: CASSQGWAGRNTIYF. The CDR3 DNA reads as TGTGCCAGCAGCCAAGGATGGGCAGGGCGAAACACCATATATTTT.